This TCR beta chain came from a study of untreated major depressive disorder. As for this clone: The junction departs from germline at one end; a sequencing error may be responsible.

The CDR3 length is 18 residues. Germline V gives CDR1 SSHAT, CDR2 FNYEAQ (reference sequence). Clones were read by immunoSEQ multiplex PCR, and TCRdb kept only the in-frame ones, dropping some. The sample records about 22,000 clones, roughly 89% being singletons. Source material: CD4+ T cells from PBMCs. This rearrangement joins TRBV7-7 to TRBJ2-5, with TRBD2 matching 14 bases. The sequence was collected from a woman aged 40-49 years in good health. The CDR3 loop reads CASSRGTSGSVFRETQYF. The CDR3, as DNA: TGTGCTAGCAGCCGCGGGACTAGCGGGAGTGTTTTCAGAGAGACCCAGTACTTC. Complete variable domain (other parts from reference TRBV7-7 and TRBJ2-5): GAGVSQSPRYKVTKRGQDVTLRCDPISSHATLYWYQQALGQGPEFLTYFNYEAQPDKSGLPSDRFSAERPEGSISTLTIQRTEQRDSAMYRCASSRGTSGSVFRETQYFGPGTRLLVL.